The present T cell receptor (beta chain) was sequenced within a study of T cells in Graves' hyperthyroidism and ophthalmopathy. CDR3 size: 14 residues. Trimming pared 1 base from V and 1 base from J, leaving 10 bases between. CDR1 and CDR2 (germline): SQVTM, ANQGSEA. Many counts were recorded for this clonotype. Its specificity is unknown. Study findings and constraints: Prediction of ophthalmopathy progression came a median about 6 months pre-onset.

From RNA transcripts, TCR beta CDR3 regions were amplified. A set of HTBI primers served as the primers for a first-round RT-PCR of the TCR CDR3. One entry per CDR3 protein results from TCRdb running MiXCR on the multiplex PCR reads. The sample contains over 650,000 distinct CDR3 sequences, just under 45% of which appear only once. The chain employs TRBV29-1 and TRBJ1-1; D remains ambiguous. The sequence was obtained from an adult man with Graves' disease, either hyperthyroidism or ophthalmopathy (not recorded which). Sequencing was done on a sample of peripheral blood or thyroid tissue (not recorded which). CDR3 sequence reads: CSVEGSHSNTEAFF. The CDR3 DNA follows: TGCAGCGTTGAAGGTTCGCACTCGAACACTGAAGCTTTCTTT. The entire variable domain, with the rest obtained from reference TRBV29-1 and TRBJ1-1, is as follows: SAVISQKPSRDICQRGTSLTIQCQVDSQVTMMFWYRQQPGQSLTLIATANQGSEATYESGFVIDKFPISRPNLTFSTLTVSNMSPEDSSIYLCSVEGSHSNTEAFFGQGTRLTVV.